This TCR beta chain was captured by sequencing in a study of prognosis after radiotherapy for stage I lung cancer. Study-level findings and limits: There was a fall in unique TCR clone counts after stereotactic body radiation therapy, median about 10,000 versus 6,900.

Using two-round multiplex PCR, the authors amplified TCR beta CDR3 from genomic DNA. Primers (each specific to one TRBV or TRBJ gene) were used in first-round PCR. One entry per CDR3 protein, called by TCRdb with MiXCR from the multiplex PCR reads. The sample includes nearly 25,000 distinct CDR3 sequences, about 36% seen only once; the top ten take 62%. The V end lost 7 bases, the J end lost 3 bases, and 13 bases lay between the germline ends. This CDR3 comprises 13 residues. CDR1 and CDR2 (germline): MNHEY, SMNVEV (reference sequence). This clonotype occurred many times. Antigen unknown. The sequence was collected from a donor of 50 years or more with non-small cell lung cancer. V is TRBV27 and J is TRBJ2-7; D could derive from TRBD1 or TRBD2 (5 bases each). The sequenced sample was PBMCs, obtained before or after stereotactic body radiation therapy (not recorded which). DNA for the CDR3: TGTGCCAGCACCCCCTCGGGACGCTACGAGCAGTACTTC. Encoded protein: CASTPSGRYEQYF.